A single sample gave rise to the 24 T cell receptor beta chains below, sequenced in a study of blood T cells in healthy people across ages. A sample-barcoded 5' primer and a J-beta primer mix were used in a second PCR of roughly 7 to 12 cycles. Via MiXCR, TCRdb re-called the 5' RACE reads, giving one row per CDR3 protein. Altogether about a million distinct CDR3 sequences are present, approximately 49% being singletons, with the ten largest covering under 15%. The material sequenced was blood. The receptors derive from a man aged 30 to 39 in good health.

This chain links TRBV20-1 with TRBJ1-1; 8 positions match TRBD1. The CDR3 has 15 residues. CDR1 and CDR2 from the germline V gene are DFQATT and SNEGSKA (reference sequence). The junction had 9 bases not matched to a gene; V was cut back by 6 bases and J by 0 bases. CDR3 coding DNA: TGCAGTGCGGGACGGACAGGGAGAATGAACACTGAAGCTTTCTTT. It is translated as CSAGRTGRMNTEAFF.

J is TRBJ1-1 and V is TRBV30, with TRBD1 as a possible D gene (6 bases). Germline lookup yields CDR1 GTSNPN and CDR2 SVGIG (reference sequence). V was clipped by 0 bases and J by 3 bases, with 8 bases between them. This CDR3 has 13 amino acids. The CDR3: CAWSVGGDTEAFF. The CDR3 DNA reads TGTGCCTGGAGTGTAGGGGGGGACACTGAAGCTTTCTTT.

The sample holds one count of this clonotype. V and J are TRBV27 and TRBJ2-7, with TRBD2 as a possible D gene (6 bases). Trimming left V 0 bases short and J 3 bases short, with 12 bases between. Germline CDR1 MNHEY, CDR2 SMNVEV (reference sequence). The CDR3 extends over 15 amino acids. CDR3 nucleotides: TGTGCCAGCAGTTTATCCGGGGGTAGTAACTACGAGCAGTACTTC. This codes for CASSLSGGSNYEQYF.

This clonotype was found a few times. The rearrangement uses TRBV4-1 and TRBJ1-1; 8 nucleotides match TRBD1. From germline, CDR1 is MGHRA and CDR2 YSYEKL. This CDR3 region has 15 residues. Unmatched junction bases numbered 15, after V lost 3 bases and J lost 12 bases. The CDR3 region is CASSHPDRAGQYPFF. In DNA, the CDR3 is TGCGCCAGCAGCCACCCGGACAGGGCAGGACAGTATCCTTTCTTT.

This clonotype turned up a few times. The V call is TRBV7-2, the J call TRBJ2-5; weak D call: TRBD2 (5 bases). V lost 4 bases and J lost 5, with 14 bases in between. The germline CDR1 and CDR2 sequences are SGHTA and FQGNSA. There are 14 residues in the CDR3. The CDR3 DNA reads TGTGCCAGCAGCTCAAGGACTGAAACGGAGACCCAGTACTTC. Amino acids: CASSSRTETETQYF.

This clonotype has only one observation. The V call is TRBV2, the J call TRBJ2-5; tentative D call: TRBD1 (6 bases). V lost 7 bases to trimming and J lost 1 base, with 16 bases between them. Per the germline V gene, CDR1 is SNHLY and CDR2 is FYNNEI. The CDR3 totals 15 residues. The CDR3 here is CASTETGRPQETQYF. The CDR3 DNA sequence: TGTGCCAGCACCGAGACAGGTAGACCCCAAGAGACCCAGTACTTC.

The chain combines TRBV5-1 with TRBJ2-1, with D possibly being TRBD2 (6 bases). Germline CDR1 SGHRS, CDR2 YFSETQ. V lost 7 bases and J 9 bases, leaving 17 bases between the germline ends. This CDR3 has 13 amino acids. CDR3 protein: CASGSPLAGEQFF. DNA for the CDR3: TGCGCCAGCGGCTCACCACTAGCCGGTGAGCAGTTCTTC.

The chain has TRBV20-1 and TRBJ2-3, with 9 bases aligning to TRBD2. V gave up 0 bases and J gave up 4 bases; unmatched junction bases: 8. The CDR3 runs 16 residues. Germline lookup yields CDR1 DFQATT and CDR2 SNEGSKA (reference sequence). CDR3 coding DNA: TGCAGTGCTAGAGATGCGCGGGGGGGCGGCGCAGATACGCAGTATTTT. Protein sequence: CSARDARGGGADTQYF.

The chain has TRBV27 and TRBJ2-7; D is ambiguous. The CDR3 is 14 amino acids. Germline CDR1 is MNHEY and CDR2 is SMNVEV (reference sequence). V was clipped by 3 bases and J by 3 bases, with 12 bases between them. The CDR3 protein is CASSLRDGFYEQYF. CDR3 DNA: TGTGCCAGCAGTTTGAGAGACGGGTTCTACGAGCAGTACTTC.

The J gene is TRBJ2-7, the V gene TRBV4-2, with 9 nucleotides matching TRBD2. CDR3 size: 17 residues. CDR1 is LGHNA and CDR2 is YNFKEQ in the germline V gene. Trimming took 4 bases from V and 0 from J; bases not matched to a gene: 10. This CDR3 is CASSRSLAGTSSYEQYF. DNA for the CDR3: TGTGCCAGCAGCCGATCGCTAGCGGGGACCTCCTCCTACGAGCAGTACTTC.

The CDR3 region is CASSGAVARDTQYF. CDR3 DNA sequence: TGTGCCAGCAGCGGGGCGGTGGCCCGGGATACGCAGTATTTT. The V gene is TRBV7-2, the J gene TRBJ2-3; weak D call: TRBD1 (5 bases). The ends were cut back, 5 bases at V and 6 bases at J, with 15 bases in the middle. CDR1 and CDR2 (germline): SGHTA, FQGNSA. The CDR3 has 14 residues.

The gene calls are TRBV6-2 or TRBV6-3 and TRBJ2-5, with a tentative D call TRBD1 (6 bases). Trimming cost V 5 bases and J 11 bases, with 15 bases left between them. CDR1 is MNHEY, CDR2 SVGEGT, per germline. The length of the CDR3 is 12 residues. CDR3 residues: CASSTPGEGQYF. Here the CDR3 DNA reads TGTGCCAGCAGTACCCCAGGGGAAGGGCAGTACTTC.

The chain has TRBV6-5 and TRBJ1-2, with 8 nucleotides matching TRBD1. Trimming removed 6 bases from V and 6 bases from J; junction bases left unmatched: 12. Germline assignment: CDR1 MNHEY and CDR2 SVGAGI. This CDR3 spans 15 amino acids. Written as DNA, the CDR3 is TGTGCCAGCAGCACACTGGACAGGGCGGGGAATGGCTACACCTTC. Translating it yields CASSTLDRAGNGYTF.

This chain links TRBV28 with TRBJ2-1; D perhaps matches TRBD2 (5 bases). V lost 3 bases and J lost 5, with 14 bases in between. CDR1 MDHEN and CDR2 SYDVKM come from the germline V gene. The CDR3 is made up of 15 amino acids. The CDR3 DNA follows: TGTGCCAGCAGTTTTCAGAGGAGGACTGACAATGAGCAGTTCTTC. Translation gives CASSFQRRTDNEQFF.

This clonotype has a count of ten or more. The chain combines TRBV4-1 with TRBJ2-1; tentatively, D is TRBD1 (6 bases). This CDR3 comprises 15 residues. Deletions cut 2 bases from V and 2 bases from J, with 10 bases between. The germline V gene encodes CDR1 MGHRA and CDR2 YSYEKL. The CDR3 is CASSQPDRPYNEQFF. CDR3 in DNA: TGCGCCAGCAGCCAACCCGACAGGCCCTACAATGAGCAGTTCTTC.

The rearrangement joins TRBV7-9 to TRBJ2-4; the D call may be TRBD1 or TRBD2 (5 bases each). The CDR3 length is 11 residues. CDR1 is SEHNR and CDR2 is FQNEAQ in the germline V gene (reference sequence). Trimming took 10 bases from V and 7 from J, leaving 11 bases between them. Written as DNA, the CDR3 is TGTGCCACCGGGGCCGGGAACATTCAGTACTTC. Its protein product is CATGAGNIQYF.

This clonotype turned up a few times. The chain recombines TRBV10-3 with TRBJ1-2, with TRBD1 as a possible D gene (6 bases). The CDR3 covers 16 residues. Per germline, CDR1 ENHRY and CDR2 SYGVKD. Trimming stripped 1 base from V and 7 bases from J, with 19 bases between. The CDR3: CAISEYQTGNAGGYTF. CDR3 DNA sequence: TGTGCCATCAGTGAGTACCAGACAGGCAACGCGGGTGGCTACACCTTC.

This chain connects TRBV7-2 to TRBJ2-5; a weak D match, TRBD1 (5 bases). The germline V gene has CDR1 SGHTA and CDR2 FQGNSA. The CDR3 covers 14 residues. Trimming took 1 base from V and 4 from J, leaving 10 bases between them. The CDR3 nucleotides are TGTGCCAGCAGCTTAGTAGCAGGGTTAGAGACCCAGTACTTC. Its protein product is CASSLVAGLETQYF. Full variable domain (outside the CDR3, taken from reference TRBV7-2 and TRBJ2-5): GAGVSQSPSNKVTEKGKDVELRCDPISGHTALYWYRQSLGQGLEFLIYFQGNSAPDKSGLPSDRFSAERTGGSVSTLTIQRTQQEDSAVYLCASSLVAGLETQYFGPGTRLLVL.

The chain carries TRBV5-1 and TRBJ1-2; tentatively, D is TRBD1 (5 bases). Trimming cost V 0 bases and J 8 bases, with 20 bases left between them. The germline V gene has CDR1 SGHRS and CDR2 YFSETQ. This CDR3 comprises 16 residues. The CDR3 reads CASSLVRPLQGDGYTF. The CDR3 region has the DNA TGCGCCAGCAGCTTGGTTCGACCGCTGCAGGGAGACGGCTACACCTTC.

This clonotype was recorded at least ten times. This rearrangement joins TRBV2 to TRBJ2-7, with TRBD1 as a possible D gene (6 bases). This CDR3 region has 16 residues. Germline CDR1 reads SNHLY; CDR2 reads FYNNEI. The V and J ends lost 7 bases and 5 bases respectively, with 24 bases between them. In DNA, the CDR3 is TGTGCCAGCATGACACGCCGGGACATAAGGTTGGACGAGCAGTACTTC. It yields the protein CASMTRRDIRLDEQYF.

The chain links TRBV19 to TRBJ1-6; TRBD1 might be the D (6 bases). The germline V and J ends were trimmed by 9 bases and 3 bases, with 9 bases remaining between them. The germline gives CDR1 LNHDA, CDR2 SQIVND (reference sequence). The CDR3 has 13 amino acids. CDR3 in amino acids: CARTGLYNSPLHF. CDR3 coding DNA: TGTGCCAGGACAGGCCTCTATAATTCACCCCTCCACTTT. The whole variable domain, remainder taken from reference TRBV19 and TRBJ1-6, is DGGITQSPKYLFRKEGQNVTLSCEQNLNHDAMYWYRQDPGQGLRLIYYSQIVNDFQKGDIAEGYSVSREKKESFPLTVTSAQKNPTAFYLCARTGLYNSPLHFGNGTRLTVT.

The V call is TRBV12-5, the J call TRBJ2-3; no reliable D call. The CDR3 totals 15 residues. The germline V gene has CDR1 LGHNT and CDR2 FRNRAP. The V end lost 1 base, the J end lost 0 bases, and 8 bases lay between the germline ends. DNA of the CDR3: TGTGCTAGTGGTTTGGATACCGCTAGCACAGATACGCAGTATTTT. Amino acid sequence: CASGLDTASTDTQYF.

As for this clonotype: At one end, the junction sequence differs from germline, possibly due to a read error. The chain links TRBV3-1 to TRBJ2-3; D gene uncertain. CDR1 is LGHDT and CDR2 is YNNKEL in the germline V gene (reference sequence). There are 15 residues in the CDR3. This CDR3 reads CASSQGGRGTETQYF. The CDR3, as DNA: TGTGCCAGCAGCCAAGGGGGTCGCGGCACAGAGACGCAGTATTTT.

The chain recombines TRBV12-3 or TRBV12-4 with TRBJ2-5; 10 bases are shared with TRBD2. V lost 5 bases to trimming and J lost 4 bases; unmatched junction nucleotides: 16. The CDR3 extends over 18 amino acids. The chain's CDR3 is CASSQGKLAGGRAETQYF. DNA for the CDR3: TGTGCCAGCAGTCAGGGGAAATTAGCGGGGGGCCGGGCAGAGACCCAGTACTTC.